Listed below are T cell receptor beta chains from one sample, sequenced in a study of blood T cell repertoires in COVID-19. The table came from immunoSEQ multiplex PCR; TCRdb's copy has only in-frame clones and leaves some out. The table includes approximately 230,000 clones, roughly 83% detected once. Sequenced sample: peripheral blood. These receptors were collected from an elderly man with acute or convalescent COVID-19. The CDR3 runs from the conserved cysteine through the conserved F or W. D genes are given only for firm matches. Not all rows give a size; the values are once, few, many and, for expanded clones, a class.

j_gene | d_gene | abundance | v_gene | CDR3aa | CDR3nt
TRBJ2-7 | TRBD2 | NA | TRBV5-6 | CASSSRLAGGPHEQYF | TGTGCCAGCAGCTCGCGACTAGCGGGGGGGCCTCACGAGCAGTACTTC
TRBJ2-3 | TRBD2 | few | TRBV11-1 | CASSRTSGRMTDTQYF | TGTGCCAGCAGCCGGACTAGCGGGAGGATGACAGATACGCAGTATTTT
TRBJ1-6 | NA | NA | TRBV7-8 | CASSLGWGGLIYNSPLHF | TGTGCCAGCAGCTTAGGCTGGGGCGGTTTAATTTATAATTCACCCCTCCACTTT
TRBJ1-1 | TRBD1 | NA | TRBV2 | CASSRTGVNTEAFF | TGTGCCAGCAGCCGGACAGGGGTCAACACTGAAGCTTTCTTT
TRBJ2-3 | TRBD1 | NA | TRBV19 | CATLAGGRGDTQYF | TGTGCCACCCTGGCAGGGGGTCGGGGAGATACGCAGTATTTT
TRBJ1-6 | NA | NA | TRBV27 | CASSFSGASYNSPLHF | TGTGCCAGCAGTTTCTCCGGTGCCTCCTATAATTCACCCCTCCACTTT
TRBJ1-6 | TRBD1 | once | TRBV2 | CATRTGASSSYNSPLHF | TGTGCCACCCGGACAGGAGCCTCCTCCTCCTATAATTCACCCCTCCACTTT
TRBJ1-2 | TRBD1 | NA | TRBV5-4 | CASTPTGEGYTF | TGTGCCAGCACCCCGACAGGGGAAGGCTACACCTTC
TRBJ1-1 | NA | NA | TRBV9 | CASTRNTMNTEAFF | TGTGCCAGCACCCGTAACACCATGAACACTGAAGCTTTCTTT
TRBJ2-7 | TRBD1 | NA | TRBV12-5 | CASGWGQGAGEQYF | TGTGCTAGTGGGTGGGGACAGGGGGCTGGAGAGCAGTACTTC
TRBJ2-7 | TRBD1 | NA | TRBV6-5 | CASSYFETGWYEQYF | TGTGCCAGCAGTTACTTCGAGACAGGGTGGTACGAGCAGTACTTC
TRBJ2-7 | TRBD2 | NA | TRBV5-4 | CASSLDSGGVYEQYF | TGTGCCAGCAGCTTGGATAGCGGGGGGGTGTACGAGCAGTACTTC
TRBJ2-1 | TRBD1 | NA | TRBV29-1 | CSVSGTGSFF | TGCAGCGTTTCCGGGACAGGATCGTTCTTC
TRBJ2-2 | TRBD1 | NA | TRBV24-1 | CATSESGDRGLSTGELFF | TGTGCCACCAGTGAGAGTGGCGACAGGGGGCTATCGACCGGGGAGCTGTTTTTT
TRBJ1-5 | TRBD1 | NA | TRBV28 | CASTRLGRGQGNQPQHF | TGTGCCAGCACCAGACTAGGCAGGGGGCAGGGCAATCAGCCCCAGCATTTT
TRBJ1-3 | NA | NA | TRBV15 | CATSRISSPSSGNTIYF | TGTGCCACCAGCAGAATATCAAGCCCTAGCTCTGGAAACACCATATATTTT
TRBJ1-1 | NA | NA | TRBV11-2 | CASSRTDLNTEAFF | TGTGCCAGCAGCCGGACGGACTTGAACACTGAAGCTTTCTTT
TRBJ1-5 | NA | few | TRBV5-6 | CASSSLAQPQHF | TGTGCCAGCAGCTCCCTAGCTCAGCCCCAGCATTTT
TRBJ1-3 | TRBD1 | few | TRBV19 | CASRTGTGSRNTIYF | TGTGCCAGTAGGACCGGGACAGGGAGTAGAAACACCATATATTTT
TRBJ1-1 | TRBD1 | NA | TRBV3-1/TRBV3-2 | CASSHDLTGGRTEAFF | TGTGCCAGCAGCCATGACCTTACAGGGGGTCGAACTGAAGCTTTCTTT
TRBJ1-1 | NA | few | TRBV28 | CASSFPGNTEAFF | TGTGCCAGCAGTTTTCCAGGGAACACTGAAGCTTTCTTT
TRBJ1-3 | TRBD1 | once | TRBV3-1/TRBV3-2 | CASSQPQGSAGNTIYF | TGTGCCAGCAGCCAACCACAGGGGAGTGCTGGAAACACCATATATTTT
TRBJ2-4 | NA | once | TRBV30 | CAWSAGDLAKNIQYF | TGTGCCTGGAGTGCGGGAGATCTAGCCAAAAACATTCAGTACTTC
TRBJ2-7 | NA | once | TRBV4-1 | CASSQFLVTAFSYEQYF | TGCGCCAGCAGCCAATTTTTGGTTACAGCTTTCTCCTACGAGCAGTACTTC
TRBJ1-1 | NA | NA | TRBV5-5 | CASSLAGAGVNTEAFF | TGTGCCAGCAGCTTGGCCGGGGCAGGGGTGAACACTGAAGCTTTCTTT
TRBJ1-5 | NA | NA | TRBV7-3 | CASTHNQPQHF | TGTGCCAGCACCCACAATCAGCCCCAGCATTTT
TRBJ1-5 | NA | NA | TRBV6-6 | CASSYGGARNQPQHF | TGTGCCAGCAGTTATGGGGGGGCGCGCAATCAGCCCCAGCATTTT
TRBJ1-5 | NA | NA | TRBV5-1 | CASSLDWGHSNQPQHF | TGCGCCAGCAGCTTGGACTGGGGGCATAGCAATCAGCCCCAGCATTTT
TRBJ2-5 | NA | NA | TRBV9 | CASSGLRGQETQYF | TGTGCCAGCAGCGGCCTCCGGGGACAAGAGACCCAGTACTTC
TRBJ1-5 | TRBD1 | NA | TRBV3-1/TRBV3-2 | CASSQEGQINQPQHF | TGTGCCAGCAGCCAAGAGGGACAGATAAATCAGCCCCAGCATTTT
TRBJ1-1 | NA | NA | TRBV7-8 | CASSSDGRIMNTEAFF | TGTGCCAGCAGCTCAGATGGGCGTATCATGAACACTGAAGCTTTCTTT
TRBJ2-2 | TRBD2 | NA | TRBV14 | CASSRNKKLAGVNTGELFF | TGTGCCAGCAGCAGGAACAAAAAACTAGCGGGAGTAAACACCGGGGAGCTGTTTTTT
TRBJ1-6 | TRBD1 | NA | TRBV9 | CASSPGTGLYNSPLHF | TGTGCCAGCAGCCCCGGGACAGGGCTCTATAATTCACCCCTCCACTTT
TRBJ2-7 | NA | NA | TRBV5-1 | CASSLAAGQPYEQYF | TGCGCCAGCAGCTTGGCGGCAGGGCAACCCTACGAGCAGTACTTC
TRBJ2-1 | TRBD1 | many | TRBV4-1 | CASSRPDRENEQFF | TGCGCCAGCAGCCGCCCGGACAGGGAGAATGAGCAGTTCTTC
TRBJ2-1 | NA | NA | TRBV7-3 | CASSLSVSSYNEQFF | TGTGCCAGCAGCTTAAGTGTGAGCTCCTACAATGAGCAGTTCTTC
TRBJ1-3 | NA | NA | TRBV29-1 | CSVEFRGFSGNTIYF | TGCAGCGTTGAATTTCGAGGGTTCTCTGGAAACACCATATATTTT
TRBJ2-5 | TRBD1 | NA | TRBV7-9 | CASSFPPGQGEETQYF | TGTGCCAGCAGCTTCCCCCCAGGACAGGGGGAAGAGACCCAGTACTTC
TRBJ1-2 | TRBD1 | NA | TRBV5-1 | CASSTTSGTGYGYTF | TGCGCCAGCAGCACCACGTCCGGGACAGGGTATGGCTACACCTTC
TRBJ2-7 | NA | NA | TRBV30 | CAWSAQKSYEQYF | TGTGCCTGGAGTGCACAGAAATCCTACGAGCAGTACTTC
TRBJ1-4 | TRBD1 | few | TRBV15 | CATSRDRVGSTNEKLFF | TGTGCCACGAGCCGGGACAGGGTGGGGTCAACTAATGAAAAACTGTTTTTT
TRBJ1-1 | NA | NA | TRBV27 | CASSRAAGEAFF | TGTGCCAGCAGCCGAGCGGCGGGTGAAGCTTTCTTT
TRBJ1-1 | NA | NA | TRBV10-1 | CASSERGVNTEAFF | TGCGCCAGCAGTGAACGGGGGGTGAACACTGAAGCTTTCTTT
TRBJ2-2 | TRBD1 | NA | TRBV7-9 | CASSRGDRVTGELFF | TGTGCCAGCAGCCGCGGGGACAGGGTTACCGGGGAGCTGTTTTTT
TRBJ1-5 | TRBD1 | NA | TRBV11-2 | CASSSARDRGVTSNQPQHF | TGTGCCAGCAGCTCCGCCAGGGACAGGGGTGTTACTAGCAATCAGCCCCAGCATTTT
TRBJ1-4 | NA | NA | TRBV7-2 | CASSRRSGSNEKLFF | TGTGCCAGCAGCCGCCGCTCGGGGTCTAATGAAAAACTGTTTTTT
TRBJ1-2 | TRBD1 | NA | TRBV6-5 | CASLGQAPNYGYTF | TGTGCCAGCCTAGGACAGGCGCCTAACTATGGCTACACCTTC
TRBJ1-4 | TRBD1 | many | TRBV2 | CASSRQGWDEKLFF | TGTGCCAGCAGTCGACAGGGTTGGGATGAAAAACTGTTTTTT
TRBJ1-1 | TRBD1 | NA | TRBV28 | CASSSGQGDTEAFF | TGTGCCAGCAGCTCGGGACAGGGAGACACTGAAGCTTTCTTT
TRBJ2-3 | NA | NA | TRBV19 | CASSKAGARDTQYF | TGTGCCAGTAGTAAGGCGGGGGCGAGGGATACGCAGTATTTT
TRBJ2-1 | TRBD2 | NA | TRBV19 | CASSKSGTSFYGEQFF | TGTGCCAGTAGTAAAAGCGGGACGTCGTTCTACGGTGAGCAGTTCTTC
TRBJ2-4 | TRBD1 | many | TRBV2 | CASRAGQGFSIQYF | TGTGCCAGCAGAGCTGGACAGGGGTTTAGTATTCAGTACTTC
TRBJ1-3 | NA | NA | TRBV2 | CASRGPDYLSGNTIYF | TGTGCCAGCAGGGGCCCGGACTATCTCTCTGGAAACACCATATATTTT
TRBJ1-3 | TRBD1 | NA | TRBV9 | CASSPYQGVKTGNTIYF | TGTGCCAGCAGCCCGTACCAGGGGGTCAAAACTGGAAACACCATATATTTT
TRBJ2-3 | NA | NA | TRBV5-1 | CASSPRGPSGTDTQYF | TGCGCCAGCAGCCCCAGGGGACCCTCGGGCACAGATACGCAGTATTTT
TRBJ1-6 | TRBD1 | NA | TRBV5-4 | CASSSGSFGQGNSPLHF | TGTGCCAGCAGCTCGGGGAGCTTCGGACAGGGCAATTCACCCCTCCACTTT
TRBJ2-1 | TRBD2 | few | TRBV9 | CASSHGGSSYNEQFF | TGTGCCAGCAGCCACGGGGGGAGCTCCTACAATGAGCAGTTCTTC
TRBJ1-3 | TRBD1 | NA | TRBV4-1 | CASSHTGTGVYGNTIYF | TGCGCCAGCAGCCATACGGGGACAGGGGTGTATGGAAACACCATATATTTT